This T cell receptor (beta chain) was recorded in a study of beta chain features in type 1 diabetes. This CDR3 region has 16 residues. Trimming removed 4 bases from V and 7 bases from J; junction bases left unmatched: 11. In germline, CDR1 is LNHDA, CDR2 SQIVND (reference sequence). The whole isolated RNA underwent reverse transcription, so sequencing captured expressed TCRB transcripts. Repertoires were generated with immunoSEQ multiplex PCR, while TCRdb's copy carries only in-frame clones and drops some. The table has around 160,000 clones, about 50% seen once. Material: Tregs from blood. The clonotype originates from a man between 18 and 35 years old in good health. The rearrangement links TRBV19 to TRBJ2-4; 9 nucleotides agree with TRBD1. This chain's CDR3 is CASSTTTGGAGNIQYF. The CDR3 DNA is TGTGCCAGTAGTACAACTACAGGGGGCGCAGGCAACATTCAGTACTTC.